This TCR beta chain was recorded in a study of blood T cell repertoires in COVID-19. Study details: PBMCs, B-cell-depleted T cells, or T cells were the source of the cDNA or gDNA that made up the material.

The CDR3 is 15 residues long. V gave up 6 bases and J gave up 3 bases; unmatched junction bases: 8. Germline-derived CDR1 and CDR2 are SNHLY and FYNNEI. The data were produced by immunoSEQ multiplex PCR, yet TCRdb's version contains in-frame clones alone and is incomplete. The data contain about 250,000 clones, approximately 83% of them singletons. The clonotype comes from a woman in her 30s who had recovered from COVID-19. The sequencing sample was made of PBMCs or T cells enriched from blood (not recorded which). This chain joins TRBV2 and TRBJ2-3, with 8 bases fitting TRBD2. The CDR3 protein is CASSPSGGGTDTQYF. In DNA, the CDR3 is TGTGCCAGCAGCCCTAGCGGCGGGGGGACAGATACGCAGTATTTT.